This T cell receptor (beta chain) was obtained from a study of PD-1 blockade in classical Hodgkin lymphoma. A note on this clone: Its antigen is not known.

Whole-study results and caveats: Newly diagnosed patients were said to have less baseline TCR diversity than healthy donors did.

Brentuximab vedotin exposure varied among the patients, all of whom had relapsed after autologous stem cell transplantation. The table came from immunoSEQ multiplex PCR; TCRdb's copy has only in-frame clones and leaves some out. The profile shows about 39,000 clones, 60% to 80% of them singletons. The germline gives CDR1 ENHRY, CDR2 SYGVKD. The CDR3 is 15 amino acids. V shed 6 bases and J shed 0 bases, with 14 bases lying between them. The V gene is TRBV10-3, the J gene TRBJ1-1, with a tentative D call TRBD1 (6 bases). The specimen was peripheral blood mononuclear cells (PBMCs), collected before the second cycle of nivolumab. The source is a human donor with classical Hodgkin lymphoma. The CDR3 nucleotides read TGTGCCATCAGGAGGGGGACTCTCTTGAACACTGAAGCTTTCTTT. This sequence encodes CAIRRGTLLNTEAFF.